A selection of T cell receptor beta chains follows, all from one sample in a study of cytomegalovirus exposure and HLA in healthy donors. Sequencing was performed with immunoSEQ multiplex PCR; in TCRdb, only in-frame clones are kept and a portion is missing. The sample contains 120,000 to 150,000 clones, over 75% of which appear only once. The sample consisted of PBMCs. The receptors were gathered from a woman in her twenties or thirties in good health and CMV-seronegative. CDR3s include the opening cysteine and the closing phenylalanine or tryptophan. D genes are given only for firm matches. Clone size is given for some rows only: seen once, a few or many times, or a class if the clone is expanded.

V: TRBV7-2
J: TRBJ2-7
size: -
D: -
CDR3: CASSLGPRRGPYEQYF
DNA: TGTGCCAGCAGCTTAGGGCCGCGGCGGGGACCCTACGAGCAGTACTTC

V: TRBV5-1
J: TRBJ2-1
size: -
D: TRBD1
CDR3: CASSSPTGNEQFF
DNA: TGCGCCAGCAGCTCGCCGACAGGGAATGAGCAGTTCTTC

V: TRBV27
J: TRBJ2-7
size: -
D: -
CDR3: CASSLSGGVYYEQYF
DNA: TGTGCCAGCAGTTTATCAGGAGGGGTCTACTACGAGCAGTACTTC

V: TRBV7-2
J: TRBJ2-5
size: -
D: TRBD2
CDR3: CASSFQRGQETQYF
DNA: TGTGCCAGCAGCTTCCAGCGGGGTCAAGAGACCCAGTACTTC

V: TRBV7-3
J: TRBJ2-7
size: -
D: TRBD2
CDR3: CARRLAVEQYF
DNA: TGTGCCCGACGACTAGCTGTCGAGCAGTACTTC

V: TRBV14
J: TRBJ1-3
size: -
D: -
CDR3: CASSQFRGSGNTIYF
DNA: TGTGCCAGCAGCCAATTTAGGGGCTCTGGAAACACCATATATTTT

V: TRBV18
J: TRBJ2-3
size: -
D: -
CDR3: CASSPGSERTDTQYF
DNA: TGTGCCAGCTCACCGGGGAGTGAGAGGACAGATACGCAGTATTTT

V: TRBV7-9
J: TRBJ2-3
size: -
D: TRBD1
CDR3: CSSSFTTGGSTDTQYF
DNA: TGTTCCAGCAGCTTTACGACAGGGGGAAGCACAGATACGCAGTATTTT

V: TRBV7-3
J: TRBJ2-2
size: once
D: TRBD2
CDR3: CASSLTGGSGRLTGELFF
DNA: TGTGCCAGCAGCTTAACTGGGGGTAGCGGGAGACTCACCGGGGAGCTGTTTTTT

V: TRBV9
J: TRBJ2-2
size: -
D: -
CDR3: CASSVQGSNTGELFF
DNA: TGTGCCAGCAGCGTACAGGGTTCGAACACCGGGGAGCTGTTTTTT

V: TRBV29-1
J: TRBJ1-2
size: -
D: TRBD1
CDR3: CSVGVTGSVGGYTF
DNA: TGCAGCGTTGGGGTGACAGGGTCGGTAGGTGGCTACACCTTC

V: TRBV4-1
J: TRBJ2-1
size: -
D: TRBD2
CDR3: CASSRTSGGSYNEQFF
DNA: TGCGCCAGCAGCCGAACTAGCGGGGGATCCTACAATGAGCAGTTCTTC

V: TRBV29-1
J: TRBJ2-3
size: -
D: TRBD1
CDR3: CSVGGRTGGEDTQYF
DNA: TGCAGCGTTGGGGGTCGGACAGGGGGCGAAGATACGCAGTATTTT